This T cell receptor (beta chain) was found in a study of OX40 agonist ivuxolimab in advanced cancers. Study information: Patients received the agonistic anti-OX40 (CD134) antibody ivuxolimab.

Points on this clone: Its antigen is currently unknown.

Germline values: CDR1 KGHSH, CDR2 LQKENI. The length of the CDR3 is 13 residues. Sequenced by immunoSEQ multiplex PCR; TCRdb stores in-frame clones only, minus some. This table holds 60,000 to 85,000 clones, more than 60% found once. Autoimmune disease history or systemic immunosuppression barred patients. Overall study results and limits: Clones of CD4+ and CD8+ blood T cells grew by week 6 at doses of 0.1 to 3.0 mg/kg.

This TCR was recovered from an adult with an advanced solid tumor such as melanoma, head and neck, liver or kidney cancer. The chain has TRBV18 and TRBJ2-5; 8 bases are shared with TRBD1. The J call is uncertain, as TRBJ2-7 better fits the DNA end. The starting material was CD4+ or CD8+ T cells sorted from blood, obtained in a trial of the OX40 agonist ivuxolimab. CDR3 region: CASSPEDRDEQYF. DNA for the CDR3: TGTGCCAGCTCACCCGAGGACAGGGACGAGCAGTACTTC.